These 2 T cell receptor beta chains came from one sample sequenced in a study of blood T cell repertoires in COVID-19. TCRdb's copy holds only in-frame clones and misses some; the assay was immunoSEQ multiplex PCR. The table has 270,000 or so clones, about 89% seen once. Sequencing was done on a sample of PBMCs or T cells enriched from blood (not recorded which). The receptors were gathered from a woman younger than 30 who had recovered from COVID-19.

The chain joins TRBV6-1 to TRBJ1-4; TRBD1 might be the D (5 bases). V was shortened by 3 bases and J by 5 bases, with 16 bases between the two germline ends. Germline V gene sequence: CDR1 MNHNS, CDR2 SASEGT. The CDR3 length is 16 residues. CDR3 amino acids: CASSEGTSPSNEKLFF. In DNA, the CDR3 is TGTGCCAGCAGTGAGGGGACTTCACCCTCCAATGAAAAACTGTTTTTT.

V gene TRBV13 combines with J gene TRBJ1-6; the match to TRBD1 covers 8 bases. This CDR3 has 14 amino acids. Unmatched junction bases numbered 2, after V lost 2 bases and J lost 8 bases. The germline gives CDR1 PRHDT, CDR2 FYEKMQ (reference sequence). The CDR3: CASSLTGGDSPLHF. CDR3 nucleotide sequence: TGTGCCAGCAGCTTAACAGGGGGGGATTCACCCCTCCACTTT.